The 5 T cell receptor beta chains listed next were all sequenced from one sample in a study of blood T cell repertoires in COVID-19. Assay used: immunoSEQ multiplex PCR; TCRdb lists only in-frame clones, some missing. The data hold 300,000 to 400,000 clones, with more than 75% observed a single time. What was sequenced was PBMCs or T cells enriched from blood (not recorded which). Receptors originate from a woman aged 25-40 years with acute COVID-19.

The chain combines TRBV19 with TRBJ1-6, with 7 bases lining up with TRBD1. V was clipped by 6 bases and J by 5 bases; unmatched bases: 7. In germline, CDR1 is LNHDA, CDR2 SQIVND (reference sequence). This CDR3 is built from 15 residues. The CDR3, as DNA: TGTGCCAGTAGGATGAACGGACAGGATAATTCACCCCTCCACTTT. Translating gives CASRMNGQDNSPLHF.

The chain combines TRBV29-1 with TRBJ2-5, with 8 bases that match TRBD2. V trimming: 7 bases; J trimming: 4 bases; junction bases outside the gene matches: 5. The germline V gene encodes CDR1 SQVTM and CDR2 ANQGSEA. The CDR3 contains 12 residues. This CDR3 is CSALAGGETQYF. The CDR3 DNA reads TGCAGCGCTCTAGCGGGTGGAGAGACCCAGTACTTC.

This chain uses TRBV5-1 with TRBJ2-2; 10 positions agree with TRBD1. Germline V lookup: CDR1 SGHRS, CDR2 YFSETQ. This CDR3 region has 17 residues. V lost 4 bases and J lost 6; bases outside the gene matches: 12. CDR3 in amino acids: CASSQHDRGRTPGELFF. The CDR3 DNA sequence: TGCGCCAGCAGCCAGCACGACAGGGGGCGAACTCCCGGGGAGCTGTTTTTT.

This clone showed up just a few times. The J gene is TRBJ1-1, the V gene TRBV6-2 or TRBV6-3; D unresolved. Trimming took off 4 bases at V and 2 bases at J, with 29 bases between the two ends. The CDR3 runs to 20 residues. Germline CDR1 reads MNHEY; CDR2 reads SVGEGT. The chain's CDR3 is CASSSQEDNTYLGENTEAFF. DNA for the CDR3: TGTGCCAGCAGTTCCCAAGAAGATAACACTTACCTGGGAGAAAACACTGAAGCTTTCTTT.

The V call is TRBV6-2 or TRBV6-3, the J call TRBJ2-1, with 10 bases fitting TRBD2. J was trimmed by 6 bases and V by 5 bases; bases with no gene match: 16. Germline V gene lookup returns CDR1 MNHEY and CDR2 SVGEGT. The CDR3 has 18 residues. The CDR3: CASSPPNPLAGRINEQFF. Written as DNA, the CDR3 is TGTGCCAGCAGTCCACCCAATCCACTAGCGGGAAGAATCAATGAGCAGTTCTTC.